This passage covers 18 T cell receptor beta chains from one sample sequenced in a study of blood T cell repertoires in COVID-19. The table came from immunoSEQ multiplex PCR; TCRdb's copy has only in-frame clones and leaves some out. This sample has 150,000 to 200,000 clones, with around 89% found just once. Sequenced material: peripheral blood. Every receptor here comes from a human donor in a cohort sampled during active COVID-19.

This clone was observed once. The rearrangement uses TRBV4-3 and TRBJ2-7; possible D gene TRBD2, 6 bases. The CDR3 length is 14 residues. CDR1 and CDR2 (germline): LGHNA, YSLEER. The V end lost 0 bases, the J end lost 2 bases, and 8 bases lay between the germline ends. The CDR3 region has the DNA TGCGCCAGCAGCCAAGAGGGAGGAACCTACGAGCAGTACTTC. This gives the protein CASSQEGGTYEQYF.

The chain joins TRBV6-6 to TRBJ2-7, with a weak D call TRBD1 (6 bases). Germline values: CDR1 MNHNY, CDR2 SVGAGI (reference sequence). This CDR3 comprises 13 residues. V was cut by 2 bases and J by 6 bases, with 11 bases left in between. CDR3 sequence: CASSYEGHSEQYF. In DNA, the CDR3 is TGTGCCAGCAGTTACGAGGGACATTCCGAGCAGTACTTC.

The V and J genes are TRBV7-9 and TRBJ1-1; 8 positions agree with TRBD1. The ends lost 5 bases at V and 4 bases at J; junction bases unmatched: 12. Germline V gene sequence: CDR1 SEHNR, CDR2 FQNEAQ (reference sequence). The CDR3 is made up of 16 amino acids. As DNA, the CDR3 is TGTGCCAGCAGCCCTCAGGGGGCGATTCCGAGCACTGAAGCTTTCTTT. Translating it yields CASSPQGAIPSTEAFF.

The chain recombines TRBV9 with TRBJ2-1; D might be TRBD2 (6 bases). The CDR3 spans 16 residues. The V gene's germline CDR1 is SGDLS and CDR2 YYNGEE. Trimming shortened V by 0 bases and J by 3 bases, and 13 bases separated the two germline ends. The CDR3 DNA reads TGTGCCAGCAGCGTAGCTCCGGGGGTTAACTACAATGAGCAGTTCTTC. Its protein product is CASSVAPGVNYNEQFF.

The chain links TRBV18 to TRBJ2-1, with 8 bases identical to TRBD1. This CDR3 has 15 residues. Germline CDR1 and CDR2: KGHSH and LQKENI. Trimming removed 3 bases from V and 7 bases from J; junction bases left unmatched: 8. The CDR3 reads CASSPYQGANNEQFF. The CDR3 nucleotides are TGTGCCAGCTCACCGTACCAGGGGGCTAATAATGAGCAGTTCTTC.

J is TRBJ2-7 and V is TRBV5-1; possible D gene TRBD1, 6 bases. Trimming stripped 4 bases from V and 0 bases from J, with 14 bases between. The germline gives CDR1 SGHRS, CDR2 YFSETQ. This CDR3 region has 15 residues. As DNA, the CDR3 is TGCGCCAGCAGCCAAAACCCGGGACACTCCTACGAGCAGTACTTC. This gives the protein CASSQNPGHSYEQYF.

V gene TRBV7-2 combines with J gene TRBJ2-3; D possibly corresponds to TRBD2 (6 bases). Looked up from germline, CDR1 is SGHTA and CDR2 is FQGNSA. V dropped 4 bases and J dropped 5 bases, with 13 bases sitting between them. This CDR3 is 14 amino acids long. CDR3 sequence: CASSSEGHKDTQYF. The CDR3, as DNA: TGTGCCAGCAGCTCGGAGGGGCATAAAGATACGCAGTATTTT.

This chain connects TRBV12-5 to TRBJ2-5; 10 nucleotides match TRBD2. J gave up 3 bases and V 1 base, and 2 bases lay outside the gene matches. CDR3 length equals 15 residues. Germline loops: CDR1 LGHNT, CDR2 FRNRAP. The CDR3: CASGLALAGKETQYF. The DNA of the CDR3 is TGTGCTAGTGGTTTGGCACTAGCGGGGAAAGAGACCCAGTACTTC.

The V and J genes are TRBV6-5 and TRBJ2-2, with D perhaps TRBD1 (5 bases). V dropped 7 bases and J dropped 7 bases, with 13 bases sitting between them. The CDR3 has 13 residues. CDR1 MNHEY and CDR2 SVGAGI come from the germline V gene. In nucleotides, the CDR3 is TGTGCCAGCACTCAGGGATTTGTCGGGGAGCTGTTTTTT. Its translation is CASTQGFVGELFF.

V is TRBV7-2 and J is TRBJ1-1, with a weak D call TRBD1 (6 bases). V was clipped by 7 bases and J by 4 bases, with 19 bases between them. The CDR3 is 15 residues long. Germline values: CDR1 SGHTA, CDR2 FQGNSA. The CDR3 DNA reads as TGTGCCAGCACCCCGTCGGGGGGGCTAGCCACTGAAGCTTTCTTT. This codes for CASTPSGGLATEAFF.

V and J are TRBV5-8 and TRBJ2-7; a possible D gene is TRBD2 (7 bases). Germline V gives CDR1 SGHTS, CDR2 YDEGEE. There are 14 residues in the CDR3. V lost 4 bases, J lost 5 bases, and 16 bases lay in between. CDR3 protein: CASSLGGPLNEQYF. The DNA of the CDR3 is TGTGCCAGCAGCCTCGGGGGGCCTTTGAACGAGCAGTACTTC.

The chain is built from TRBV19 and TRBJ1-3; D is ambiguous. The V end was cut by 6 bases, the J end by 4 bases, with 13 bases between. The germline CDR1 and CDR2 sequences are LNHDA and SQIVND (reference sequence). The CDR3 extends over 14 amino acids. CDR3 coding DNA: TGTGCCAGTAGCCTAGCGGTATCCGGAAACACCATATATTTT. It codes for CASSLAVSGNTIYF.

The chain has TRBV19 and TRBJ2-1; TRBD2 aligns across 13 bases. V lost 5 bases to trimming and J lost 7 bases; unmatched junction nucleotides: 8. CDR1 LNHDA and CDR2 SQIVND come from the germline V gene (reference sequence). The CDR3 contains 16 residues. The CDR3 reads CASSALAGGPKNEQFF. CDR3 nucleotide sequence: TGTGCCAGTAGTGCACTAGCGGGAGGGCCCAAGAATGAGCAGTTCTTC.

The chain couples TRBV28 to TRBJ2-7, with a tentative D call TRBD2 (5 bases). Trimming shortened V by 7 bases and J by 4 bases, and 11 bases separated the two germline ends. Germline-derived CDR1 and CDR2 are MDHEN and SYDVKM. The CDR3 sequence is 12 residues long. As DNA, the CDR3 is TGTGCCAGCAAAGGCGGGTCATACGAGCAGTACTTC. Encoded protein: CASKGGSYEQYF.

CDR3 amino acids: CASSSPSGLAGAIYEQYF. The CDR3 DNA sequence: TGTGCCAGCAGCTCCCCTAGCGGACTAGCGGGGGCCATCTACGAGCAGTACTTC. The chain recombines TRBV7-2 with TRBJ2-7; 13 bases align to TRBD2. After removal of 4 bases from V and 3 bases from J, the junction contained 12 bases not matched to a gene. The CDR3 runs 18 residues. Germline V gene sequence: CDR1 SGHTA, CDR2 FQGNSA.

The genes are TRBV5-1 and TRBJ2-3, with a weak D call TRBD1 (8 bases). The length of the CDR3 is 17 residues. Germline V CDR1 and CDR2: SGHRS, YFSETQ. Trimming shortened V by 1 base and J by 4 bases, and 19 bases separated the two germline ends. The CDR3 sequence: CASSLQGAAGAADTQYF. CDR3 in DNA: TGCGCCAGCAGCTTGCAGGGGGCGGCGGGAGCAGCAGATACGCAGTATTTT.

This chain links TRBV23-1 with TRBJ1-5, with TRBD1 matching 10 bases. TRBV23-1 is filed as an ORF, its function uncertain. V gave up 6 bases and J gave up 3 bases; unmatched junction bases: 11. This CDR3 is built from 17 residues. CDR3 nucleotide sequence: TGCGCCAGCAGCCTTATTGACAGGGGGCGCCCCAATCAGCCCCAGCATTTT. This encodes CASSLIDRGRPNQPQHF.

V usage is TRBV3-1 (or the pseudogene TRBV3-2) and J usage is TRBJ2-7, with 10 bases that match TRBD2. V trimming: 5 bases; J trimming: 6 bases; junction bases outside the gene matches: 7. Germline CDR1 is LGHDT and CDR2 is YNNKEL (reference sequence). This CDR3 spans 14 amino acids. This CDR3 reads CASSALAGQFEQYF. The CDR3 region has the DNA TGTGCCAGCAGCGCACTAGCGGGACAGTTCGAGCAGTACTTC.